These 20 T cell receptor beta chains came from one sample sequenced in a study of T cell repertoires in cytomegalovirus infection. For these receptors, no antigen is known. TCRdb passed the reads through MiXCR, listing each CDR3 protein once. The table records 600,000 to 700,000 distinct CDR3 sequences, roughly 30% of them present only once. Sample: cultured PBMCs, taken from culture after CMV antigen stimulation. Every receptor here comes from a human donor in good health (CMV status not recorded). Some clones in this sample may be carry-over from other donors' samples.

This chain uses TRBV20-1 with TRBJ2-7; possibly TRBD1 for D (6 bases). Trimming took off 1 base at V and 5 bases at J, with 24 bases between the two ends. The CDR3 sequence is 17 residues long. The germline CDR1 and CDR2 sequences are DFQATT and SNEGSKA (reference sequence). CDR3 DNA sequence: TGCAGTGCTAGAGGCCCGGGGATGGACAGTGCGATGGACGAGCAGTACTTC. This translates into CSARGPGMDSAMDEQYF.

This clonotype was seen more than once but under ten times. This chain connects TRBV7-2 to TRBJ1-5; no definite D call. V lost 3 bases and J 2 bases, leaving 11 bases between the germline ends. This CDR3 comprises 15 residues. The germline gives CDR1 SGHTA, CDR2 FQGNSA. CDR3 nucleotides: TGTGCCAGCAGCTTGGTGGCATGGGGCAATCAGCCCCAGCATTTT. As protein: CASSLVAWGNQPQHF.

With regard to this clonotype: A much bigger clone sits one base away, suggesting this may be a read error. This CDR3 fails to terminate in the conserved phenylalanine or tryptophan, so it likely reflects a read error. This sequence joins TRBV7-2 and TRBJ1-1, with D unclear. The CDR3 is made up of 13 amino acids. V was shortened by 7 bases and J by 4 bases, with 13 bases between the two germline ends. Germline loops: CDR1 SGHTA, CDR2 FQGNSA. CDR3 DNA: TGTGCCAGCAAAACTACTTGGGGCACTGAAGCTTTCTTA. Translation gives CASKTTWGTEAFL.

The chain couples TRBV20-1 to TRBJ2-7; D is perhaps TRBD1 (6 bases). The V end was cut by 0 bases, the J end by 3 bases, with 15 bases between. Germline V lookup: CDR1 DFQATT, CDR2 SNEGSKA (reference sequence). There are 15 residues in the CDR3. As DNA, the CDR3 is TGCAGTGCTAGAGATCAGGGGCAGATCAACTACGAGCAGTACTTC. Protein: CSARDQGQINYEQYF.

This clonotype appeared a single time. The V call is TRBV27, the J call TRBJ2-7; TRBD2 might be the D (6 bases). V was clipped by 0 bases and J by 3 bases, with 12 bases between them. CDR3 length equals 15 residues. Per germline, CDR1 MNHEY and CDR2 SMNVEV (reference sequence). Here the CDR3 DNA reads TGTGCCAGCAGTTTATCGATCGGGACTCACTACGAGCAGTACTTC. Protein sequence: CASSLSIGTHYEQYF.

The chain couples TRBV20-1 to TRBJ2-1; the D gene is possibly TRBD2 (5 bases). The CDR3 is 16 residues long. Trimming took 6 bases from V and 0 from J, leaving 18 bases between them. From germline, CDR1 is DFQATT and CDR2 SNEGSKA (reference sequence). CDR3 protein: CSAEGGPEGSYNEQFF. The CDR3 DNA reads TGCAGTGCAGAAGGCGGCCCAGAGGGCTCCTACAATGAGCAGTTCTTC.

This clonotype has just a few counts. The rearrangement uses TRBV7-2 and TRBJ1-1; D is possibly TRBD1 (5 bases). The V end was cut by 5 bases, the J end by 7 bases, with 8 bases between. Germline CDR1 SGHTA, CDR2 FQGNSA. The CDR3 length is 11 residues. The chain's CDR3 is CASSLRVEAFF. CDR3 sequence (DNA): TGTGCCAGCAGCCTCAGGGTTGAAGCTTTCTTT. The full variable domain, completed using reference TRBV7-2 and TRBJ1-1, is GAGVSQSPSNKVTEKGKDVELRCDPISGHTALYWYRQSLGQGLEFLIYFQGNSAPDKSGLPSDRFSAERTGGSVSTLTIQRTQQEDSAVYLCASSLRVEAFFGQGTRLTVV.

This clonotype was seen a handful of times. The rearrangement links TRBV6-2 or TRBV6-3 to TRBJ2-7; D gene ambiguous. V lost 2 bases and J lost 3, with 14 bases in between. CDR3 length equals 15 residues. Germline loops: CDR1 MNHEY, CDR2 SVGEGT. CDR3 in DNA: TGTGCCAGCAGTTACGCGACACCAACCTTCTACGAGCAGTACTTC. Translation: CASSYATPTFYEQYF.

There are many counts of this clonotype. V is TRBV7-2 and J is TRBJ1-2, with D perhaps matching TRBD1 (5 bases). Per the germline V gene, CDR1 is SGHTA and CDR2 is FQGNSA. CDR3 length: 17 amino acids. V was pared by 5 bases and J by 3 bases, with 22 bases between. The CDR3 sequence: CASSPGGGGVQHYGYTF. DNA for the CDR3: TGTGCCAGCAGCCCCGGGGGGGGGGGGGTTCAACACTATGGCTACACCTTC.

This clonotype was picked up one time. The CDR3: CASSLGRSEAFF. DNA for the CDR3: TGTGCCAGCAGCTTGGGCAGGTCTGAAGCTTTCTTT. The J gene is TRBJ1-1, the V gene TRBV5-6, with D unresolved. The germline V gene has CDR1 SGHDT and CDR2 YYEEEE. Trimming removed 0 bases from V and 6 bases from J, with 6 bases in between. This CDR3 has 12 residues.

The V and J genes are TRBV30 and TRBJ2-3, with 9 nucleotides matching TRBD1. Germline-derived CDR1 and CDR2 are GTSNPN and SVGIG (reference sequence). The V segment lost 1 base and the J segment 0 bases; nucleotides outside the gene matches: 2. The CDR3 is 15 amino acids. The CDR3 spells CAWSGTGASTDTQYF. CDR3 coding DNA: TGTGCCTGGAGTGGGACAGGGGCTAGCACAGATACGCAGTATTTT.

The chain is built from TRBV28 and TRBJ2-7; maybe TRBD1 (5 bases). Trimming removed 2 bases at V and 6 bases at J, with 5 bases between. Germline values: CDR1 MDHEN, CDR2 SYDVKM. CDR3 length: 11 residues. CDR3 sequence: CASSLDSEQYF. In DNA, the CDR3 is TGTGCCAGCAGTTTAGACAGCGAGCAGTACTTC.

This clonotype has ten or more counts. Sequence at one end of the junction differs from germline and may be a read error. The chain recombines TRBV12-3 or TRBV12-4 with TRBJ1-1, with a weak D call TRBD1 (5 bases). CDR3 length: 13 amino acids. As DNA, the CDR3 is TGTGCCAGCAGCTTAGGGGAGAACACTGAAGCTTTCTTT. This codes for CASSLGENTEAFF.

This clonotype was detected a few times. The chain uses TRBV6-2 or TRBV6-3 and TRBJ1-1, with 8 bases identical to TRBD1. The length of the CDR3 is 17 residues. Germline V CDR1 and CDR2: MNHEY, SVGEGT. In nucleotides, the CDR3 is TGTACTTCGACCCGGGACAGGCGTCATCAACGGAACACTGAAGCTTTCTTT. The encoded protein is CTSTRDRRHQRNTEAFF.

Many counts were recorded for this clonotype. The V call is TRBV12-3 or TRBV12-4, the J call TRBJ1-2; the D is unclear. The CDR3 extends over 13 amino acids. V was cut by 5 bases and J by 4 bases, with 11 bases left in between. The CDR3 DNA sequence: TGTGCCAGCAGTCGAACCGGGCCCTATGGCTACACCTTC. Its protein product is CASSRTGPYGYTF.

CDR3 sequence (DNA): TGTGCCAGCAGTTTATATTCCGGGACAGGGGCAGATACGCAGTATTTT. Translation gives CASSLYSGTGADTQYF. This chain joins TRBV27 and TRBJ2-3; 10 nucleotides agree with TRBD1. CDR1 MNHEY and CDR2 SMNVEV come from the germline V gene (reference sequence). Trimming at V came to 1 base and at J to 4 bases, leaving 5 bases not matched to a gene. This CDR3 has 16 amino acids.

The chain links TRBV6-6 to TRBJ2-3, with TRBD2 matching 8 bases. With V trimmed by 2 bases and J by 0 bases, 1 base remained unmatched. The CDR3 sequence is 15 residues long. Germline loops: CDR1 MNHNY, CDR2 SVGAGI (reference sequence). CDR3 loop: CASSYLAGSTDTQYF. The CDR3 DNA follows: TGTGCCAGCAGTTACCTAGCGGGTAGCACAGATACGCAGTATTTT.

The gene calls are TRBV6-5 and TRBJ1-6; the D is unclear. CDR1 is MNHEY and CDR2 is SVGAGI in the germline V gene. CDR3 length: 13 amino acids. Trimming removed 0 bases at V and 13 bases at J, with 10 bases between. The CDR3 bases are TGTGCCAGCAGTTACTCTTTCTTGAATCCCCTCCACTTT. Protein product: CASSYSFLNPLHF.

The J gene is TRBJ1-1, the V gene TRBV6-1; D perhaps matches TRBD1 (5 bases). CDR1 and CDR2 (germline): MNHNS, SASEGT. V was pared by 1 base and J by 4 bases, with 10 bases between. The CDR3 runs 14 residues. CDR3 protein: CASSEVGAVTEAFF. CDR3 bases: TGTGCCAGCAGTGAAGTAGGGGCGGTCACTGAAGCTTTCTTT.

The genes are TRBV4-1 and TRBJ2-1; either TRBD1 or TRBD2 may supply D (5 bases each). Trimming shortened V by 1 base and J by 7 bases, and 23 bases separated the two germline ends. The germline gives CDR1 MGHRA, CDR2 YSYEKL. CDR3 length: 18 residues. The CDR3 DNA sequence: TGCGCCAGCAGCCAAGTATCGGGACCCAGCGACCTTAGAAATGAGCAGTTCTTC. Amino acids: CASSQVSGPSDLRNEQFF.